The 28 T cell receptor beta chains given below trace back to one sample, sequenced in a study of cytomegalovirus exposure and HLA in healthy donors. The PCR made use of 60 Vbeta and 13 Jbeta primers. Libraries were prepared by immunoSEQ multiplex PCR; TCRdb keeps only in-frame clonotypes and omits some of them. This table has some 44,000 clones, 50% appearing once. The source material was PBMCs. These receptors originate from a human donor in good health.

The V call is TRBV28, the J call TRBJ1-2, with TRBD1 matching over 7 bases. Trimming took 5 bases from V and 2 from J; bases not matched to a gene: 11. From germline, CDR1 is MDHEN and CDR2 SYDVKM. The CDR3 has 16 amino acids. The CDR3 here is CASSGGTMGQNYGYTF. The CDR3 DNA is TGTGCCAGCAGTGGGGGGACGATGGGACAGAACTATGGCTACACCTTC.

CDR3 nucleotide sequence: TGTGCCACAGTTACATTCCTAGCGGGAGTTCGCGAGCAGTACTTC. Translation: CATVTFLAGVREQYF. V usage is TRBV6-5 and J usage is TRBJ2-5; 10 bases match TRBD2. The DNA matches TRBJ2-7 better at its end, which makes the J call doubtful. Germline CDR1 MNHEY, CDR2 SVGAGI. CDR3 length: 15 amino acids.

In this sample, this clone turned up once. This rearrangement joins TRBV6-5 to TRBJ1-6, with D perhaps matching TRBD1 (5 bases). The CDR3 contains 15 residues. V was trimmed by 2 bases and J by 10 bases, leaving 15 bases between them. Germline CDR1 and CDR2: MNHEY and SVGAGI. The CDR3 bases are TGTGCCAGCAGTTACGAGTCGAGGGGAGGGTCACCCCTCCACTTT. Amino acid sequence: CASSYESRGGSPLHF.

The chain is built from TRBV28 and TRBJ2-5; D might be TRBD2 (6 bases). The germline gives CDR1 MDHEN, CDR2 SYDVKM. CDR3 length equals 12 residues. Trimming cost V 8 bases and J 4 bases, with 11 bases left between them. Here the CDR3 reads CASHTSLETQYF. The CDR3, as DNA: TGTGCCAGCCACACTAGCTTAGAGACCCAGTACTTC.

This sequence joins TRBV15 and TRBJ2-7, with a tentative D call TRBD1 (5 bases). CDR3 length: 14 residues. CDR1 is LNHNV, CDR2 YYDKDF, per germline (reference sequence). Trimming removed 4 bases at V and 4 bases at J, with 14 bases between. Written as DNA, the CDR3 is TGTGCCACCAGCAATCTCCAGGGAACTTACGAGCAGTACTTC. Translation: CATSNLQGTYEQYF.

This clone has a handful of counts. This chain joins TRBV6-5 and TRBJ2-7; 9 bases match TRBD2. J gave up 0 bases and V 4 bases, and 4 bases lay outside the gene matches. Germline V CDR1 and CDR2: MNHEY, SVGAGI. The length of the CDR3 is 15 residues. CDR3 in amino acids: CASSSGSGSSYEQYF. In DNA form, the CDR3 reads TGTGCCAGCAGTTCCGGTAGCGGGAGCTCCTACGAGCAGTACTTC.

Sample share makes this clone medium-sized (0.01 to 0.1%). V gene TRBV7-2 combines with J gene TRBJ2-1; 7 bases are a match to TRBD2. The CDR3 is made up of 15 amino acids. CDR1 and CDR2 from the germline V gene are SGHTA and FQGNSA. With 7 bases clipped from V and 7 bases from J, the junction kept 13 bases outside the gene matches. Written as DNA, the CDR3 is TGTGCCAGCACCCCGAGCGGGATCTCCACTAATGAGCAGTTCTTC. Encoded protein: CASTPSGISTNEQFF.

This clone was seen a few times. The V gene is TRBV6-5, the J gene TRBJ1-1, with D unresolved. The CDR3 loop spans 12 amino acids. V lost 7 bases and J 2 bases, leaving 8 bases between the germline ends. From germline, CDR1 is MNHEY and CDR2 SVGAGI. The CDR3 reads CASKRDNTEAFF. In DNA, the CDR3 is TGTGCCAGCAAACGGGATAACACTGAAGCTTTCTTT.

This clone has just a few counts. The chain carries TRBV19 and TRBJ2-1, with D possibly matching TRBD2 (6 bases). The V end lost 7 bases, the J end lost 5 bases, and 21 bases lay between the germline ends. Germline values: CDR1 LNHDA, CDR2 SQIVND (reference sequence). The CDR3 length is 16 residues. The CDR3 sequence is CASIPSAGFYNNEQFF. DNA of the CDR3: TGTGCCAGTATCCCAAGCGCGGGGTTTTACAACAATGAGCAGTTCTTC.

The J gene is TRBJ1-4, the V gene TRBV28; 8 bases match TRBD1. Looked up from germline, CDR1 is MDHEN and CDR2 is SYDVKM. J was trimmed by 5 bases and V by 8 bases; bases with no gene match: 13. The CDR3 is 16 residues long. The CDR3 coding sequence is TGTGCCAGCGGTGAAACATCGACAGGGGTAAATGAAAAACTGTTTTTT. Amino acids: CASGETSTGVNEKLFF. Full variable domain (rest looked up from reference TRBV28 and TRBJ1-4): DVKVTQSSRYLVKRTGEKVFLECVQDMDHENMFWYRQDPGLGLRLIYFSYDVKMKEKGDIPEGYSVSREKKERFSLILESASTNQTSMYLCASGETSTGVNEKLFFGSGTQLSVL.

The chain couples TRBV5-1 to TRBJ2-2, with 7 bases matching TRBD2. Germline CDR1 SGHRS, CDR2 YFSETQ. V shed 2 bases and J 1 base; nucleotides not matched to a gene: 2. This CDR3 region has 15 residues. The CDR3 sequence: CASSLPGGNTGELFF. CDR3 DNA sequence: TGCGCCAGCAGCTTACCGGGGGGGAACACCGGGGAGCTGTTTTTT. Full variable domain (missing parts from reference TRBV5-1 and TRBJ2-2): KAGVTQTPRYLIKTRGQQVTLSCSPISGHRSVSWYQQTPGQGLQFLFEYFSETQRNKGNFPGRFSGRQFSNSRSEMNVSTLELGDSALYLCASSLPGGNTGELFFGEGSRLTVL.

The chain combines TRBV27 with TRBJ1-6; the D gene is possibly TRBD1 (5 bases). CDR1 and CDR2 from the germline V gene are MNHEY and SMNVEV (reference sequence). V was pared by 2 bases and J by 6 bases, with 11 bases between. The CDR3 has 15 amino acids. Here the CDR3 reads CASSLQGGSNSPLHF. In DNA, the CDR3 is TGTGCCAGCAGTTTACAGGGAGGAAGTAATTCACCCCTCCACTTT.

CDR3 DNA sequence: TGTGCCAGCAGTGGCACAGCCGTTGCAACGCAGTATTTT. It is translated as CASSGTAVATQYF. The chain recombines TRBV2 with TRBJ2-3, with D hard to call. V was shortened by 4 bases and J by 9 bases, with 14 bases between the two germline ends. The germline V gene has CDR1 SNHLY and CDR2 FYNNEI. CDR3 length: 13 amino acids.

The V and J genes are TRBV10-1 and TRBJ1-3, with 8 bases matching TRBD1. This CDR3 is built from 15 residues. J lost 0 bases, V lost 6 bases, and 4 bases had no gene match. Germline CDR1 WNHNN, CDR2 SYGVQD (reference sequence). The CDR3: CASRGTGGSGNTIYF. The CDR3 coding sequence is TGCGCCAGCAGGGGGACAGGCGGCTCTGGAAACACCATATATTTT.

The chain's CDR3 is CASSPPTANYGYTF. As DNA, the CDR3 is TGTGCCAGCAGCCCCCCGACAGCTAACTATGGCTACACCTTC. The gene calls are TRBV5-4 and TRBJ1-2; D might be TRBD1 (5 bases). Germline V gene sequence: CDR1 SGHNT, CDR2 YYREEE (reference sequence). V was trimmed by 4 bases and J by 0 bases, leaving 10 bases between them. This CDR3 contains 14 residues.

The chain recombines TRBV9 with TRBJ2-7, with 10 bases lining up with TRBD2. The CDR3 sequence is 16 residues long. V shed 5 bases and J 7 bases; nucleotides not matched to a gene: 15. The V gene's germline CDR1 is SGDLS and CDR2 YYNGEE. In DNA, the CDR3 is TGTGCCAGCAGGGGAGCCCCCGGGACTAGCGAATGGGAGCAGTACTTC. It translates to CASRGAPGTSEWEQYF.

The chain is built from TRBV18 and TRBJ2-5; D gene uncertain. With 5 bases removed from V and 1 base from J, the gap between germline ends came to 5 bases. Germline CDR1 and CDR2: KGHSH and LQKENI. The CDR3 contains 12 residues. CDR3 DNA sequence: TGTGCCAGCTCAAAGCCCCAAGAGACCCAGTACTTC. Amino acids: CASSKPQETQYF.

J is TRBJ1-2 and V is TRBV6-5, with D possibly TRBD1 on 6 matching bases. Between the trimmed V and J ends, which lost 0 bases and 6 bases, there was a span of 8 bases. There are 13 residues in the CDR3. The germline V gene encodes CDR1 MNHEY and CDR2 SVGAGI. This CDR3 reads CASSYSGGHGYTF. The CDR3 region has the DNA TGTGCCAGCAGTTACTCCGGGGGGCATGGCTACACCTTC.

The genes are TRBV7-8 and TRBJ2-3; TRBD2 agrees at 10 bases. V shed 1 base, J shed 2 bases, and the junction held 6 bases outside the gene matches. This CDR3 has 17 amino acids. The V gene's germline CDR1 is SGHVS and CDR2 FQNEAQ. CDR3: CASSLVASGGYTDTQYF. In DNA, the CDR3 is TGTGCCAGCAGCTTAGTGGCTAGCGGGGGTTACACAGATACGCAGTATTTT.

The V and J genes are TRBV7-3 and TRBJ2-3, with D maybe TRBD1 (5 bases). CDR3 length: 16 amino acids. Between the trimmed V and J ends, which lost 2 bases and 5 bases, there was a span of 17 bases. Germline loops: CDR1 SGHTA, CDR2 FQGTGA. The CDR3, as DNA: TGTGCCAGCAGCTTAGGGGCAGGACGTTCAAGAGATACGCAGTATTTT. Translated, it gives CASSLGAGRSRDTQYF.

V is TRBV6-5 and J is TRBJ2-5, with 8 positions matching TRBD1. The CDR3 is 15 residues long. V shed 5 bases and J 4 bases; nucleotides not matched to a gene: 9. Germline V gene data show CDR1 as MNHEY and CDR2 as SVGAGI. The CDR3 loop is CASSRNADRGETQYF. CDR3 DNA sequence: TGTGCCAGCAGTCGAAACGCCGACAGGGGAGAGACCCAGTACTTC.

This clone appeared a few times. The chain has TRBV7-3 and TRBJ2-1; weak D call: TRBD1 (7 bases). The CDR3 runs 16 residues. Trimming took 4 bases from V and 7 from J, leaving 20 bases between them. Per the germline V gene, CDR1 is SGHTA and CDR2 is FQGTGA. CDR3 in amino acids: CASSSDRDSGGNEQFF. The CDR3 DNA reads as TGTGCCAGCAGCTCTGACCGGGACAGTGGAGGGAATGAGCAGTTCTTC.

This clone has just one count. One end of the junction varies from germline; a read error may be responsible. The same CDR3 is also encoded by other DNA sequences in this sample. The chain links TRBV7-7 to TRBJ2-3, with 9 bases identical to TRBD2. Germline V gene data show CDR1 as SSHAT and CDR2 as FNYEAQ (reference sequence). The CDR3 covers 16 residues. CDR3 bases: TGTGCCAGCAGCTTGGGGGCGGGAGGGCCTACAGACACGCAGTATTTT. Translating it yields CASSLGAGGPTDTQYF.

This chain uses TRBV2 with TRBJ1-4; D possibly corresponds to TRBD1 (5 bases). The germline V gene encodes CDR1 SNHLY and CDR2 FYNNEI. The length of the CDR3 is 16 residues. Trimming pared 6 bases from V and 7 bases from J, leaving 21 bases between. CDR3 in DNA: TGTGCCAGCAGCGCGAGTTGGGGCCCCCGGACTGAAAAACTGTTTTTT. Its protein product is CASSASWGPRTEKLFF.

This chain connects TRBV10-3 to TRBJ2-7; 10 bases match TRBD1. J gave up 3 bases and V 2 bases, and 1 base lay outside the gene matches. Per germline, CDR1 ENHRY and CDR2 SYGVKD. This CDR3 has 14 amino acids. The CDR3 here is CAISEGQGGYEQYF. The CDR3, as DNA: TGTGCCATCAGTGAGGGACAGGGGGGCTACGAGCAGTACTTC.

The V call is TRBV5-6, the J call TRBJ1-4, with D possibly matching TRBD1 (6 bases). V was clipped by 0 bases and J by 4 bases, with 10 bases between them. Germline values: CDR1 SGHDT, CDR2 YYEEEE. This CDR3 has 15 amino acids. CDR3 sequence (DNA): TGTGCCAGCAGCTTGGTGGGGGCGGATAATGAAAAACTGTTTTTT. This gives the protein CASSLVGADNEKLFF.

This chain's CDR3 is CSVQRQDGQPQHF. The CDR3 DNA reads as TGCAGCGTCCAAAGACAGGACGGTCAGCCCCAGCATTTT. This sequence joins TRBV29-1 and TRBJ1-5, with D maybe TRBD1 (6 bases). The CDR3 is made up of 13 amino acids. Germline-derived CDR1 and CDR2 are SQVTM and ANQGSEA. The germline V and J ends were trimmed by 6 bases and 6 bases, with 15 bases remaining between them.

The chain has TRBV6-5 and TRBJ2-7; 11 bases agree with TRBD1. J lost 6 bases, V lost 2 bases, and 3 bases had no gene match. The CDR3 loop spans 14 amino acids. Germline V gives CDR1 MNHEY, CDR2 SVGAGI. Here the CDR3 reads CASSYGQGASEQYF. CDR3 bases: TGTGCCAGCAGTTACGGACAGGGGGCGAGCGAGCAGTACTTC.